This TCR beta chain was obtained from a study of identical twins. Study-wide findings and caveats: Conclusions rested on cross-sectional statistics rather than following the same donors. Cord blood beta clonotypes present at high abundance carried fewer insertions; no such pattern appeared in memory repertoires.

From the 5' RACE reads, TCRdb called clonotypes with MiXCR, one entry per CDR3 protein. The data contain 550,000 to 800,000 distinct CDR3 sequences, under 8.5% of them seen just once; the ten biggest clones take up about 1.6%. The CDR3 loop spans 16 amino acids. Trimming cost V 4 bases and J 7 bases; bases outside gene matches: 12. In germline, CDR1 is SGHRS, CDR2 YFSETQ. The donor group consisted entirely of healthy Caucasians. Regarding this clonotype: As yet, its antigen is unknown.

This sample also appeared in a second study, on yellow fever vaccine responses in identical twins.

The sample consisted of PBMCs. The origin of this receptor is a woman aged 18-29 years in good health. The chain employs TRBV5-1 and TRBJ2-1; 9 nucleotides line up with TRBD2. The CDR3 loop is CASSGASGAFSNEQFF. For the CDR3, the DNA is TGCGCCAGCAGCGGAGCTAGCGGGGCTTTTTCAAATGAGCAGTTCTTC. Supplemented by reference TRBV5-1 and TRBJ2-1, the full variable domain reads KAGVTQTPRYLIKTRGQQVTLSCSPISGHRSVSWYQQTPGQGLQFLFEYFSETQRNKGNFPGRFSGRQFSNSRSEMNVSTLELGDSALYLCASSGASGAFSNEQFFGPGTRLTVL.